This TCR beta chain was recorded in a study of T cells after yellow fever vaccination. In the study overall: By means of CD3, CD45RA, CCR7 and CD95, the EM, EMRA, CM and Tscm memory subsets were sorted. It was SMART-Seq v4 Ultra Low Input that prepared the fractions with low cell numbers.

At least ten counts were recorded for this clonotype. There are 14 residues in the CDR3. V was clipped by 1 base and J by 1 base, with 7 bases between them. Germline CDR1 is SGHVS and CDR2 is FQNEAQ. The TCR cDNA carried a universal primer site and UMIs from 5'RACE template switching. TCRdb reprocessed the 5' RACE reads with MiXCR, giving one entry per CDR3 protein. This sample has roughly 30,000 distinct CDR3 sequences, with under 12% found just once. This receptor was obtained from a man aged 18 to 35 who received the YFV17D yellow fever vaccine. The sample in question was PBMCs, either bulk or a sorted T-cell subset (CD4+, CD8+, memory, or dextramer-sorted; not recorded which), obtained more than 14 days after the first yellow fever vaccination. The chain employs TRBV7-8 and TRBJ1-1; D not resolved. The DNA for the CDR3 is TGTGCCAGCAGCTTAGTAGCAGGGAACACTGAAGCTTTCTTT. Translation gives CASSLVAGNTEAFF.